Shown below are 3 T cell receptor beta chains from a single sample sequenced in a study of Graves' ophthalmopathy and Graves' hyperthyroidism. As the template, RNA transcripts were used to amplify TCR beta CDR3 regions. Scientists carried out first-round RT-PCR using HTBI primers and then a second-round multiplex PCR. One entry per CDR3 protein, called by TCRdb with MiXCR from the multiplex PCR reads. The repertoire holds about half a million distinct CDR3 sequences, with 14% as singletons. Sequencing was done on a sample of blood. The receptors come from a woman aged 30 to 39 with Graves' ophthalmopathy.

The rearrangement uses TRBV7-2 and TRBJ1-2; 12 nucleotides match TRBD1. CDR3 length equals 15 residues. V gave up 3 bases and J gave up 8 bases; unmatched junction bases: 7. Germline V gene sequence: CDR1 SGHTA, CDR2 FQGNSA. The CDR3 here is CASSFGGQGAPGYTF. In nucleotides, the CDR3 is TGTGCCAGCAGCTTTGGGGGACAGGGGGCTCCCGGCTACACCTTC.

This clonotype was detected many times. With a much larger clone just one base away, this may be a read error. Here the CDR3 DNA reads TGTGCCAGCAGCCCGGGACAGCCCACCGGGGAGCTGTTTTTT. Residues: CASSPGQPTGELFF. The gene calls are TRBV11-3 and TRBJ2-2; 7 bases line up with TRBD1. The J segment lost 4 bases and the V segment lost 5 bases, leaving 4 bases of the junction unmatched. The CDR3 runs 14 residues. Germline-derived CDR1 and CDR2 are SGHNT and YENEEA.

Many counts were recorded for this clonotype. The rearrangement links TRBV20-1 to TRBJ2-7; D may correspond to TRBD1 or TRBD2 (5 bases each). CDR3 size: 15 residues. CDR1 and CDR2 from the germline V gene are DFQATT and SNEGSKA (reference sequence). V was trimmed by 0 bases and J by 9 bases, leaving 21 bases between them. The CDR3 here is CSAREGESHNRGQYF. Here the CDR3 DNA reads TGCAGTGCTAGAGAGGGGGAGAGCCATAATCGCGGGCAGTACTTC.